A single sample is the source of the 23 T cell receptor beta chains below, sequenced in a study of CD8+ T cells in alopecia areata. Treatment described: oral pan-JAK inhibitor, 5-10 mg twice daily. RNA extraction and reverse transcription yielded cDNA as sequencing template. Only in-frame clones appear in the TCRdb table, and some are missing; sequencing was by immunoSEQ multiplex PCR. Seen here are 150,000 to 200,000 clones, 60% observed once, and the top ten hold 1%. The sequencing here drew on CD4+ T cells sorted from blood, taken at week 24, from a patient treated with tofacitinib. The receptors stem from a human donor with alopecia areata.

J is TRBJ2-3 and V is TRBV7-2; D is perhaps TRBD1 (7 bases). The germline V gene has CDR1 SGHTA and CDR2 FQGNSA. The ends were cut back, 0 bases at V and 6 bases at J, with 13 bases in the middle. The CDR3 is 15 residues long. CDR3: CASSLAGRGEDTQYF. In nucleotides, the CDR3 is TGTGCCAGCAGCTTAGCTGGCAGGGGGGAGGATACGCAGTATTTT.

Written as DNA, the CDR3 is TGTGCCTGGTCGCACGGGGGGCAGGGCTATGGCTACACCTTC. It is translated as CAWSHGGQGYGYTF. The chain employs TRBV30 and TRBJ1-2, with D perhaps matching TRBD1 (6 bases). The CDR3 spans 14 residues. The ends were cut back, 5 bases at V and 4 bases at J, with 17 bases in the middle. Germline V CDR1 and CDR2: GTSNPN, SVGIG (reference sequence).

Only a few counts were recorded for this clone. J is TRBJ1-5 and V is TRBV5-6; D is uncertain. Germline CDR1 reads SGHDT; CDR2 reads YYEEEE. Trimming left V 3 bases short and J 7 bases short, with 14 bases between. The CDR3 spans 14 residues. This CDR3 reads CASSWRHGGQPQHF. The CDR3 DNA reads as TGTGCCAGCAGCTGGCGCCATGGTGGACAGCCCCAGCATTTT.

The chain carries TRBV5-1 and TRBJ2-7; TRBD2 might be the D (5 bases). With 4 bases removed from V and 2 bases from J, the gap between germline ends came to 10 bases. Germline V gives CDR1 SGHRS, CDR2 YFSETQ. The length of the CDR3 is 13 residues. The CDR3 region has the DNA TGCGCCAGCAGCCCCGACGGGACCTACGAGCAGTACTTC. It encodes CASSPDGTYEQYF.

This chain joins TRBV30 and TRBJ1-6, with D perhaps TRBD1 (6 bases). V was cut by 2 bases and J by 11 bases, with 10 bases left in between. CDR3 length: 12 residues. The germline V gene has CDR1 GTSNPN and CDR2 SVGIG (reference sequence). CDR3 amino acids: CAWSRTEAPLHF. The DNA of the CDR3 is TGTGCCTGGAGTCGGACAGAGGCACCCCTCCACTTT.

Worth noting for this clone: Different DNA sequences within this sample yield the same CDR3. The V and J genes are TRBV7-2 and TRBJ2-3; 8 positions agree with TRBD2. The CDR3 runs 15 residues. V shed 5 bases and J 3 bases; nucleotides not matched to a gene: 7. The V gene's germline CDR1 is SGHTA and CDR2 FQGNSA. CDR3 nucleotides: TGTGCCAGCAGCAACAACGGGGGGGGTACAGATACGCAGTATTTT. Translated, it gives CASSNNGGGTDTQYF.

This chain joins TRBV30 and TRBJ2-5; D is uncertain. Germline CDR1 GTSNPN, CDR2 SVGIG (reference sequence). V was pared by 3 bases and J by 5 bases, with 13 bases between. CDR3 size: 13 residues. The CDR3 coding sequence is TGTGCCTGGAGCCCCACCGGCGCGGAGACCCAGTACTTC. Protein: CAWSPTGAETQYF. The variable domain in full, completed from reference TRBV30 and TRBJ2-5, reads SQTIHQWPATLVQPVGSPLSLECTVEGTSNPNLYWYRQAAGRGLQLLFYSVGIGQISSEVPQNLSASRPQDRQFILSSKKLLLSDSGFYLCAWSPTGAETQYFGPGTRLLVL.

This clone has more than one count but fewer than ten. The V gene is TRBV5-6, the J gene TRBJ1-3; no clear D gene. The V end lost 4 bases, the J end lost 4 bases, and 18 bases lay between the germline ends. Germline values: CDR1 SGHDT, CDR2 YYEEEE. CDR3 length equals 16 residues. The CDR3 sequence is CASSLRTKRRGNTIYF. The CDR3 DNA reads TGTGCCAGCAGCCTTAGGACGAAGAGAAGGGGAAACACCATATATTTT.

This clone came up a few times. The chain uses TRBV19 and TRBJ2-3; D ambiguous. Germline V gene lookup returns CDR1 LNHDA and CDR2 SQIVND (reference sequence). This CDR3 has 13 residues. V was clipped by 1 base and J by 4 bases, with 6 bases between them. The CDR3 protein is CASSIGRADTQYF. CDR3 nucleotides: TGTGCCAGTAGTATAGGAAGGGCAGATACGCAGTATTTT.

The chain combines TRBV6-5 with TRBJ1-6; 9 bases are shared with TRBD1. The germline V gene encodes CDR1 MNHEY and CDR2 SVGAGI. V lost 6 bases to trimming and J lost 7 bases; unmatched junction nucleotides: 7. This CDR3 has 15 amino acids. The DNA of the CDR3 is TGTGCCAGCAGACCTCGGACAGGGGAGAATTCACCCCTCCACTTT. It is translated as CASRPRTGENSPLHF.

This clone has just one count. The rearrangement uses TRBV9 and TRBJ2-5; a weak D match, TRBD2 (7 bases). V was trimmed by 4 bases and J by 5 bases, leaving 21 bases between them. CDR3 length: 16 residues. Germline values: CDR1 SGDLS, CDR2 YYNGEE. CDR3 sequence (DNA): TGTGCCAGCAGCCCGACCGGGGGGCAGGGAGGCGAGACCCAGTACTTC. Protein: CASSPTGGQGGETQYF. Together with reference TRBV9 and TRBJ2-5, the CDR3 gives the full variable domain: DSGVTQTPKHLITATGQRVTLRCSPRSGDLSVYWYQQSLDQGLQFLIQYYNGEERAKGNILERFSAQQFPDLHSELNLSSLELGDSALYFCASSPTGGQGGETQYFGPGTRLLVL.

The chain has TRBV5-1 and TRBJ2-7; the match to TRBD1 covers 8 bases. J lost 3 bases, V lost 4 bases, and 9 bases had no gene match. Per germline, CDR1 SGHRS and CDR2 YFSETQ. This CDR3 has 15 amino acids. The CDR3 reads CASSRGQGPVYEQYF. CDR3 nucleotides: TGCGCCAGCAGCAGAGGACAGGGACCGGTCTACGAGCAGTACTTC. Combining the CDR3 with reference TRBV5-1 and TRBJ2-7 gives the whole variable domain KAGVTQTPRYLIKTRGQQVTLSCSPISGHRSVSWYQQTPGQGLQFLFEYFSETQRNKGNFPGRFSGRQFSNSRSEMNVSTLELGDSALYLCASSRGQGPVYEQYFGPGTRLTVT.

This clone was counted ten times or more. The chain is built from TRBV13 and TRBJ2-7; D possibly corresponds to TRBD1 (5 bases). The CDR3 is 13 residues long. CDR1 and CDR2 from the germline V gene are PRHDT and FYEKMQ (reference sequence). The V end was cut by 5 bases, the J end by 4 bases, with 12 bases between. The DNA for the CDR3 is TGTGCCAGCAGCCACGCCGCAGGGTACGAGCAGTACTTC. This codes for CASSHAAGYEQYF.

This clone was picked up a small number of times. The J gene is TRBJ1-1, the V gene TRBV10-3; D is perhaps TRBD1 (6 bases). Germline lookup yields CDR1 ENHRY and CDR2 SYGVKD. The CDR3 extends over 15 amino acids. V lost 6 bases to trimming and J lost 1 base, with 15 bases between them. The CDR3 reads CAISRGPRENTEAFF. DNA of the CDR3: TGTGCCATCAGCAGGGGACCCAGGGAGAACACTGAAGCTTTCTTT.

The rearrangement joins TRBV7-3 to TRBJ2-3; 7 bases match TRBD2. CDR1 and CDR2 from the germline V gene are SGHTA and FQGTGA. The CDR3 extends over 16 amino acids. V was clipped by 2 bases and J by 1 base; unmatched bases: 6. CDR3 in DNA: TGTGCCAGCAGCTTACGGGCCAGCGGGGGCACAGATACGCAGTATTTT. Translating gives CASSLRASGGTDTQYF. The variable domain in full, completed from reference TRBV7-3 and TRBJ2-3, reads GAGVSQTPSNKVTEKGKYVELRCDPISGHTALYWYRQSLGQGPEFLIYFQGTGAADDSGLPNDRFFAVRPEGSVSTLKIQRTERGDSAVYLCASSLRASGGTDTQYFGPGTRLTVL.

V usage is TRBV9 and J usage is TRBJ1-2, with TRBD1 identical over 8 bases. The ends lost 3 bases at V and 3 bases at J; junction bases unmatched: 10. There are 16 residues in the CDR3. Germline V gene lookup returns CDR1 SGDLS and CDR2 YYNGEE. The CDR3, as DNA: TGTGCCAGCAGCGCGGGGGTTGGACAGGGACACTATGGCTACACCTTC. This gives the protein CASSAGVGQGHYGYTF.

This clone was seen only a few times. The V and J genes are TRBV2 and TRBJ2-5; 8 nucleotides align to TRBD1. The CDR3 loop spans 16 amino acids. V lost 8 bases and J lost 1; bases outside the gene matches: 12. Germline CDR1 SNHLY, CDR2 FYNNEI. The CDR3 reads CASGLKDRVLQETQYF. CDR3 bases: TGTGCCAGCGGATTAAAGGACAGGGTCCTCCAAGAGACCCAGTACTTC.

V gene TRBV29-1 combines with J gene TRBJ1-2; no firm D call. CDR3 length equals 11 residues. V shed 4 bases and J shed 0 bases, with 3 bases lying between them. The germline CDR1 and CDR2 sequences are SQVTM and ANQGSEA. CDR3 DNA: TGCAGCGTTGTAACTAACTATGGCTACACCTTC. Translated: CSVVTNYGYTF.

This CDR3 reads CASSGLAGGRYNEQFF. Written as DNA, the CDR3 is TGTGCCAGCAGCGGGTTAGCGGGGGGGCGTTACAATGAGCAGTTCTTC. The chain couples TRBV28 to TRBJ2-1; TRBD2 agrees at 11 bases. Germline CDR1 reads MDHEN; CDR2 reads SYDVKM. The ends lost 6 bases at V and 4 bases at J; junction bases unmatched: 8. The CDR3 length is 16 residues.

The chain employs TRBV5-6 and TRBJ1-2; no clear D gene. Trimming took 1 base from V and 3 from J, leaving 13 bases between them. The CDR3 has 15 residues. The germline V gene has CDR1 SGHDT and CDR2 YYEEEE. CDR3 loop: CASSLRHRGDYGYTF. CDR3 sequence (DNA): TGTGCCAGCAGCTTGAGGCACCGCGGGGACTATGGCTACACCTTC.

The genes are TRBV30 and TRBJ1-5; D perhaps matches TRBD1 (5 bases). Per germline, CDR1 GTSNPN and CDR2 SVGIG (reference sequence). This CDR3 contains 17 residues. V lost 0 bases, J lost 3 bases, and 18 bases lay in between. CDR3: CAWSVRGRGGYNQPQHF. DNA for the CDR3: TGTGCCTGGAGTGTACGAGGAAGGGGCGGCTACAATCAGCCCCAGCATTTT.

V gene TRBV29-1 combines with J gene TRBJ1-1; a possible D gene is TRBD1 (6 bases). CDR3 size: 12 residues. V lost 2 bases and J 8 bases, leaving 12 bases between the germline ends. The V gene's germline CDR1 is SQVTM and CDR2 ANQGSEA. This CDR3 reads CSVERNGQEAFF. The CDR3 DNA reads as TGCAGCGTTGAAAGAAACGGACAGGAAGCTTTCTTT.

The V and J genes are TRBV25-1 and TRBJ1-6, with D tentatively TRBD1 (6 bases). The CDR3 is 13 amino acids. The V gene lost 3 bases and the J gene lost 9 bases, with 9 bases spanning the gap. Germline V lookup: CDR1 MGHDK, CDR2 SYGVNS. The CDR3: CASSDRGISPLHF. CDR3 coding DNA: TGTGCCAGCAGTGATAGGGGGATTTCACCCCTCCACTTT. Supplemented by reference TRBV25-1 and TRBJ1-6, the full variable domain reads EADIYQTPRYLVIGTGKKITLECSQTMGHDKMYWYQQDPGMELHLIHYSYGVNSTEKGDLSSESTVSRIRTEHFPLTLESARPSHTSQYLCASSDRGISPLHFGNGTRLTVT.